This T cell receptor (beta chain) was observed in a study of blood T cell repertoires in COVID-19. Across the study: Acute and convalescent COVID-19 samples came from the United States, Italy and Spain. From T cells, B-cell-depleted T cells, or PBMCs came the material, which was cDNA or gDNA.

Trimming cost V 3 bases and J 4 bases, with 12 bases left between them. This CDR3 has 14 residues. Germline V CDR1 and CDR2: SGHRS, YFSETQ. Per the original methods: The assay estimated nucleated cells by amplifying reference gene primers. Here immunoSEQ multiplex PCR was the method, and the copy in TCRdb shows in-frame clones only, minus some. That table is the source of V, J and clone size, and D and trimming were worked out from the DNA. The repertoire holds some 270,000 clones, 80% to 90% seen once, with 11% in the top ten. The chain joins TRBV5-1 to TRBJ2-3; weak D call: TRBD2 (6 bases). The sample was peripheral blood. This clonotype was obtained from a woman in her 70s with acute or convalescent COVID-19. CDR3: CASSSTGDSDTQYF. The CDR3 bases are TGCGCCAGCAGCTCTACGGGGGACTCAGATACGCAGTATTTT.